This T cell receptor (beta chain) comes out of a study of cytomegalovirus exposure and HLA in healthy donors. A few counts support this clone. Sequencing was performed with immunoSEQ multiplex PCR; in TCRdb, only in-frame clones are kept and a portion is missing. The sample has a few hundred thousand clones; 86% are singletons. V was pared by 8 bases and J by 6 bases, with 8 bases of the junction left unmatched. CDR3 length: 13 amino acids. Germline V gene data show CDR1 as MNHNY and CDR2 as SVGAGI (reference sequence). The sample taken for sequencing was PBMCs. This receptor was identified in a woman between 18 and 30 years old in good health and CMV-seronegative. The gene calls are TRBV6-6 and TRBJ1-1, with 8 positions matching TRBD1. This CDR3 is CASGADRVSEAFF. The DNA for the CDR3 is TGTGCCAGCGGTGCGGACAGGGTGTCTGAAGCTTTCTTT.